This record covers a single T cell receptor (beta chain). Its antigen specificity is not known. Per-base quality was not reported, and no clone a single base away is much larger than it. In the prospective study, participants were roughly 18 to 90 years old, resided in 24 geographic areas of the United States, and were enrolled through a virtual design. To assign participants to cohorts, the prospective study relied on clinical history that participants themselves reported in a screening survey and a study questionnaire. Recovered participants in ImmuneRACE Cohort 3 were defined by two consecutive negative NP/OP PCR tests, clearance by a healthcare professional, or resolution of symptoms. Each participant in the prospective study had whole blood, serum and a nasopharyngeal or oropharyngeal swab collected by mobile phlebotomists. Participants in the prospective study had the option to provide additional blood draws and questionnaires over a roughly 2-month period. Before DNA extraction, prospective study blood samples were shipped either frozen or at room temperature.

As encoded in the germline V gene, CDR1 is SGHAT while CDR2 is FQNNGV. The CDR3 runs 13 residues from the cysteine to the phenylalanine. CDR3 DNA is the only sequence kept; it has 39 bases, read in frame from the first base. V is shortened by 1 base, J by 9 bases, and the region joining them spans 10 bases. TCRbeta CDR3 regions were amplified from genomic DNA using the immunoSEQ Assay, a bias-controlled multiplex PCR. The authors' analysis ran thus. Within the assay, amplification of reference gene primers was used to estimate how many nucleated cells each sample contained. To quantify the absolute abundance of each unique TCRbeta CDR3 rearrangement, sequence reads were collapsed and filtered. Productive Simpson clonality was computed per sample as the square root of Simpson's diversity index over productive rearrangements. In TCRdb, the immuneACCESS table is reduced to in-frame sequences with V and J assigned. These tables do not hold every clone; where another copy was compared, an unresolved V gene accounts for under half, and the others remain unexplained. V, J and clone size are taken as reported in that table, and D and trimming were inferred from the DNA itself. The sample contains approximately 200,000 clones, about 82% of them found a single time. The ten largest clones add up to more than 7.5% of the sample.

These data are taken from a study of blood T cell repertoires in COVID-19 (TCRdb year 2020). At the level of the whole study: Samples from collaborators originated in the United States, Italy and Spain and spanned both the acute and convalescent phases of COVID-19. The samples were drawn from the first 160 participants of the ongoing ImmuneRACE study and from 1,200 or so subjects provided by 6 global collaborators. A freely available public database, intended as a resource for researchers studying the immune response to SARS-CoV-2, is where the repertoires were released. Where available, HLA class I and class II types were obtained from metadata supplied by the sample provider rather than from assay-based typing. The material from the prospective study consisted of cDNA or gDNA derived from T cells, B-cell-depleted T cells, or PBMCs. The sample metadata nearly always contained a de-identified subject ID, COVID-19 status, age in years and sex. The dataset comprised deeply sampled blood TCRbeta repertoires from subjects exposed to, actively infected with, or recovered from COVID-19. Overall results and qualifications from the work: Clinical and demographic metadata were provided uncurated, with the amount varying by source and participant.

The sequencing sample was made of PBMCs or T cells enriched from blood (not recorded which). This clonotype was sampled from a woman younger than 45 who had recovered from COVID-19. The V and J genes are TRBV11-2 and TRBJ1-5; tentative D gene TRBD1, with 5 bases matching. This receptor carries the CDR3 CASSLGHQGPQHF. The DNA reads as follows: TGTGCCAGCAGCTTAGGGCACCAGGGGCCCCAGCATTTT.